The 3 T cell receptor beta chains listed next were all sequenced from one sample in a study of graft-versus-host responses after intestinal transplantation. Method: immunoSEQ multiplex PCR; TCRdb's copy keeps in-frame clones and lacks some. The sample lists just under 85,000 clones, roughly 90% occurring once. Their recognized antigens are unknown. Sequencing was performed on unstimulated CD8+ T cells sorted from spleen or lymph node cells, taken before transplant. These receptors came from a human donor who was the organ donor for an intestinal transplant.

This chain uses TRBV19 with TRBJ2-3; a possible D gene is TRBD2 (6 bases). V dropped 7 bases and J dropped 0 bases, with 14 bases sitting between them. The CDR3 runs 15 residues. CDR1 is LNHDA and CDR2 is SQIVND in the germline V gene (reference sequence). DNA for the CDR3: TGTGCCAGTACCCTGGGACTTTCTAGCACAGATACGCAGTATTTT. Translating gives CASTLGLSSTDTQYF.

This rearrangement joins TRBV4-1 to TRBJ2-3, with TRBD1 identical over 7 bases. V shed 0 bases and J 6 bases; nucleotides not matched to a gene: 6. The CDR3 is 15 amino acids. Germline loops: CDR1 MGHRA, CDR2 YSYEKL. CDR3 nucleotide sequence: TGCGCCAGCAGCCAAGACTCTCCGGGACAGGATACGCAGTATTTT. It encodes CASSQDSPGQDTQYF.

The V and J genes are TRBV27 and TRBJ2-1; 7 bases line up with TRBD2. The CDR3 is 17 amino acids. J lost 0 bases, V lost 0 bases, and 5 bases had no gene match. Germline loops: CDR1 MNHEY, CDR2 SMNVEV (reference sequence). The CDR3 protein is CASSLSGLAVSYNEQFF. As DNA, the CDR3 is TGTGCCAGCAGTTTATCTGGTCTAGCGGTCTCCTACAATGAGCAGTTCTTC.